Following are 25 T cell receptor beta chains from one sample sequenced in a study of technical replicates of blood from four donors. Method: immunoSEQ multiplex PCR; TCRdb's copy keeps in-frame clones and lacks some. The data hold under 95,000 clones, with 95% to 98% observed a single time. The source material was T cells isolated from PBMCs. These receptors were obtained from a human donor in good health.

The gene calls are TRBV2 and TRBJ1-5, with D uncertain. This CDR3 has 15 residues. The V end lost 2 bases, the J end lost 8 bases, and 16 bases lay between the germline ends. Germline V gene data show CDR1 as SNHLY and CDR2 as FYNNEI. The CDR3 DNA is TGTGCCAGCAGTGAACCCAGCGTCGGTCACGAGCCCCAGCATTTT. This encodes CASSEPSVGHEPQHF.

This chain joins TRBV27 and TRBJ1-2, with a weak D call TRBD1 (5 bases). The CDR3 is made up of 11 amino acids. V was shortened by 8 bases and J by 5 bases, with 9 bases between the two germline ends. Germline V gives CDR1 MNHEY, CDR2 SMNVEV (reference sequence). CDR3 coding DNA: TGTGCCAGCGGGGCCCCATATGGCTACACCTTC. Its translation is CASGAPYGYTF.

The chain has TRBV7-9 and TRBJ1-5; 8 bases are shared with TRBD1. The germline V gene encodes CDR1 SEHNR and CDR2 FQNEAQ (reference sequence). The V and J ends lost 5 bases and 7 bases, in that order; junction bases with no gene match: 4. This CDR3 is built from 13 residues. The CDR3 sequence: CASSPTGEQPQHF. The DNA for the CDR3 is TGTGCCAGCAGCCCGACAGGGGAACAGCCCCAGCATTTT.

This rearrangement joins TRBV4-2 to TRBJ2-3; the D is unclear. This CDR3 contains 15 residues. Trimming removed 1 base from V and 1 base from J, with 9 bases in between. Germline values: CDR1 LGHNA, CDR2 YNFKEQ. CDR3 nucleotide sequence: TGTGCCAGCAGCCAAGCTAGGATCGGCACAGATACGCAGTATTTT. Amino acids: CASSQARIGTDTQYF.

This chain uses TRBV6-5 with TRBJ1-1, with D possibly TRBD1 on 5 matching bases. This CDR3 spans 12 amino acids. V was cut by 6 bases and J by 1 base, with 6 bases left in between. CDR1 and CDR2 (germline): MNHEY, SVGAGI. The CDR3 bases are TGTGCCAGCAGCGGACAGAACACTGAAGCTTTCTTT. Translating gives CASSGQNTEAFF.

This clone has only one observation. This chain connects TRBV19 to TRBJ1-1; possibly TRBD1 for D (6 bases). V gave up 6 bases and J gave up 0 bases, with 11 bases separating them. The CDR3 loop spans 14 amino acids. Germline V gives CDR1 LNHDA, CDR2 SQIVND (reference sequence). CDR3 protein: CASRVGHLNTEAFF. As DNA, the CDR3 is TGTGCCAGTAGGGTGGGACACTTGAACACTGAAGCTTTCTTT.

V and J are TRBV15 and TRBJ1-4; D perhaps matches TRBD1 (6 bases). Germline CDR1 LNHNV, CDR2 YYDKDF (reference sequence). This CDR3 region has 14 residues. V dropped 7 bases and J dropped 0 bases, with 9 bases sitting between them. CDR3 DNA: TGTGCCACCACCTGGACAGCAACTAATGAAAAACTGTTTTTT. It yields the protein CATTWTATNEKLFF.

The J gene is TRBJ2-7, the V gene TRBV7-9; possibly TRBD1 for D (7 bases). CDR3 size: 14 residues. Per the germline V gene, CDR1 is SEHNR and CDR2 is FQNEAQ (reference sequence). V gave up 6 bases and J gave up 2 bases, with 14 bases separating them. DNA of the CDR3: TGTGCCAGCAGGACGACAGGGAGGCCCTACGAGCAGTACTTC. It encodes CASRTTGRPYEQYF. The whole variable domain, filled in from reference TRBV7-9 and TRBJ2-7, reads DTGVSQNPRHKITKRGQNVTFRCDPISEHNRLYWYRQTLGQGPEFLTYFQNEAQLEKSRLLSDRFSAERPKGSFSTLEIQRTEQGDSAMYLCASRTTGRPYEQYFGPGTRLTVT.

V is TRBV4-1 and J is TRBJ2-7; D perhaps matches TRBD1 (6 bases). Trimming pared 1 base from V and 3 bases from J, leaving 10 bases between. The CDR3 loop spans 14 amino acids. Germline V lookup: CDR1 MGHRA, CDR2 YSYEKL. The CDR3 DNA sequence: TGCGCCAGCAGCCAAGCGGGACAAAGCTACGAGCAGTACTTC. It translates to CASSQAGQSYEQYF.

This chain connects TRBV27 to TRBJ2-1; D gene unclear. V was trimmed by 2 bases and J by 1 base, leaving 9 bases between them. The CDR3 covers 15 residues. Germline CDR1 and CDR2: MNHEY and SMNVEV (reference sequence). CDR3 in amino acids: CASSLGSVSYNEQFF. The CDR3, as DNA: TGTGCCAGCAGTTTAGGTTCAGTTTCCTACAATGAGCAGTTCTTC.

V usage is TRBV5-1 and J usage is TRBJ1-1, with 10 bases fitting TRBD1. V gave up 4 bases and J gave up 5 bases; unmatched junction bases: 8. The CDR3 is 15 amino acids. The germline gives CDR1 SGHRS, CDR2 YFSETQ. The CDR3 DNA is TGCGCCAGCAGCGATCACCGACAGGGGGCAACTGAAGCTTTCTTT. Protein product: CASSDHRQGATEAFF.

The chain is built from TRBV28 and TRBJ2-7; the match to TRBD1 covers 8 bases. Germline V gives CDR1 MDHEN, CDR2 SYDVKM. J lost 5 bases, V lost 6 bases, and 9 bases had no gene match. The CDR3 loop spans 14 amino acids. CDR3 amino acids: CASSDRGGGDEQYF. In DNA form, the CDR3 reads TGTGCCAGCAGCGACAGGGGCGGTGGGGACGAGCAGTACTTC.

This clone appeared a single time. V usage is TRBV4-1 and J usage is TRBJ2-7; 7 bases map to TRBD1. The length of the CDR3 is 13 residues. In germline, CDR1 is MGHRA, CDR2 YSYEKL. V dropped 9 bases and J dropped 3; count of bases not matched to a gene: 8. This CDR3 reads CASQQGPSYEQYF. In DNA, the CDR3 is TGCGCCAGTCAACAGGGGCCCAGCTACGAGCAGTACTTC.

DNA of the CDR3: TGTGCCAGCAGTTTTACGGGAGCGGGCGAGCAGTACTTC. This encodes CASSFTGAGEQYF. V and J are TRBV6-5 and TRBJ2-7; maybe TRBD2 (6 bases). V was pared by 4 bases and J by 6 bases, with 13 bases between. Germline CDR1 reads MNHEY; CDR2 reads SVGAGI. CDR3 size: 13 residues.

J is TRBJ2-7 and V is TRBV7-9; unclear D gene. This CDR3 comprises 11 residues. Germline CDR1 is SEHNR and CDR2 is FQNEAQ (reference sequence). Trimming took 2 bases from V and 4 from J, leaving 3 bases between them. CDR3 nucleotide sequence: TGTGCCAGCAGCTTACGTTACGAGCAGTACTTC. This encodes CASSLRYEQYF.

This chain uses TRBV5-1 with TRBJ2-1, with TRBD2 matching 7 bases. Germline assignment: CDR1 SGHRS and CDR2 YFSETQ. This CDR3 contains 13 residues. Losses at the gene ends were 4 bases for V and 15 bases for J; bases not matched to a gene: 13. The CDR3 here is CASSPDQGLLSFF. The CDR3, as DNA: TGCGCCAGCAGCCCCGATCAGGGACTACTCTCGTTCTTC.

The CDR3, as DNA: TGTGCCAGTAGTAGCACAACAGGTGGATTTGGAAACACCATATATTTT. It codes for CASSSTTGGFGNTIYF. V and J are TRBV19 and TRBJ1-3; D possibly corresponds to TRBD1 (5 bases). The germline V gene has CDR1 LNHDA and CDR2 SQIVND (reference sequence). This CDR3 contains 16 residues. Trimming cost V 4 bases and J 3 bases, with 16 bases left between them.

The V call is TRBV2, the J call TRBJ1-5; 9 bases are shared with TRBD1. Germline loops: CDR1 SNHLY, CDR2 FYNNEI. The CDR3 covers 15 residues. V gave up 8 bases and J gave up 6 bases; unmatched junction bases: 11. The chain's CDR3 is CASVRDRENSQPQHF. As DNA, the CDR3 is TGTGCCAGCGTTCGGGACAGGGAGAACTCTCAGCCCCAGCATTTT.

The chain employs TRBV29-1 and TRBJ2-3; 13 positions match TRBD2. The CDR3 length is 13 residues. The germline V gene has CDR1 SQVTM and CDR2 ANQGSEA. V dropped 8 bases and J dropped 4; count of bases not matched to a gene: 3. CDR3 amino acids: CSSTSGGADTQYF. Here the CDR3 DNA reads TGCAGCTCTACTAGCGGGGGGGCAGATACGCAGTATTTT.

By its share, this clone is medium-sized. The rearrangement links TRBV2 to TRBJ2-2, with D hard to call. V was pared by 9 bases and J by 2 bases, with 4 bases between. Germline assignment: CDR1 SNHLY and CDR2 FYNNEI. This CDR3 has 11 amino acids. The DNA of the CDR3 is TGTGCCAGTCAAAACACCGGGGAGCTGTTTTTT. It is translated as CASQNTGELFF.

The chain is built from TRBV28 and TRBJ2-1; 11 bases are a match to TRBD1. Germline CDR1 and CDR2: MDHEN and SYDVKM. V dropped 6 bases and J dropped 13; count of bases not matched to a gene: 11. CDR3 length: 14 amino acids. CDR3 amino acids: CASSGQGAFRLQFF. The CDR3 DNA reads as TGTGCCAGCAGCGGACAGGGGGCGTTTAGGCTTCAGTTCTTC.

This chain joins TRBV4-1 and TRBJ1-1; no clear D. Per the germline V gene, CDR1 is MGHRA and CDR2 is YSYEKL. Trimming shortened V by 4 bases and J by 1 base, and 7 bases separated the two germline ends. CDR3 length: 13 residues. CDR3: CASSRQANTEAFF. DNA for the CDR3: TGCGCCAGCAGCCGACAAGCGAACACTGAAGCTTTCTTT.

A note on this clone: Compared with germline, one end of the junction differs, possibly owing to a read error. In DNA form, the CDR3 reads TGTGCCAGCACCTTGGGTGTCATGAACACTGAAGCTTTCTTT. Translated, it gives CASTLGVMNTEAFF. The genes are TRBV5-6 and TRBJ1-1; D is ambiguous. There are 14 residues in the CDR3. CDR1 and CDR2 (germline): SGHDT, YYEEEE.

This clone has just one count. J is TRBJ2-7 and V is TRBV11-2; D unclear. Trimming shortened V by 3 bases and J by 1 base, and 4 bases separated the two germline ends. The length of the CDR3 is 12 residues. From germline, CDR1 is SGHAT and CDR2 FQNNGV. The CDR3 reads CASSFVSYEQYF. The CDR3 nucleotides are TGTGCCAGCAGCTTCGTGTCCTACGAGCAGTACTTC.

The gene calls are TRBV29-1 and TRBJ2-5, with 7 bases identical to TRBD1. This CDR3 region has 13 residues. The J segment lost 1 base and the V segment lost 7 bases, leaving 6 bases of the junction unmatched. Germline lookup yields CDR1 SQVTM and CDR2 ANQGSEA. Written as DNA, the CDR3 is TGCAGCGCCCCGGGACAGTCCCAAGAGACCCAGTACTTC. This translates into CSAPGQSQETQYF.